The T cell receptor beta chain described here comes from a study of blood T cells in healthy people across ages. PCR was performed a second time for about 7 to 11 cycles using a sample-barcoded 5' primer and a J-beta primer mix. MiXCR, run by TCRdb on the 5' RACE reads, gives a single entry per CDR3 protein. The sample includes roughly 1,100,000 distinct CDR3 sequences, roughly 24% of them seen just once. CDR1 and CDR2 from the germline V gene are SGDLS and YYNGEE. The CDR3 is 13 residues long. Trimming removed 0 bases from V and 7 bases from J, with 11 bases in between. These same records also appear under a second study, on T cells of mothers and their children. From that study: No T cell clones of persistent microchimeric origin were detected.

The V and J genes are TRBV9 and TRBJ2-7; D gene unclear. This TCR derives from a girl aged 2-15 years in good health. Sequenced sample: blood. The CDR3 DNA reads TGTGCCAGCAGCGTAGGAATGGGTCTGGAGCAGTACTTC. It specifies CASSVGMGLEQYF. The complete variable domain, with remaining parts taken from reference TRBV9 and TRBJ2-7, reads DSGVTQTPKHLITATGQRVTLRCSPRSGDLSVYWYQQSLDQGLQFLIQYYNGEERAKGNILERFSAQQFPDLHSELNLSSLELGDSALYFCASSVGMGLEQYFGPGTRLTVT.